What follows are 9 T cell receptor beta chains derived from one specimen sequenced in a study of T cell repertoires in cytomegalovirus infection. TCRdb itself ran the reads through MiXCR, one entry per CDR3 protein. The sample carries 200,000 to 300,000 distinct CDR3 sequences, roughly 13% recorded once. Sample: PBMCs. These receptor sequences come from a human donor in good health (CMV status not recorded). Some clones in this sample may be carry-over from other donors' samples.

This sequence joins TRBV12-3 or TRBV12-4 and TRBJ1-2, with a possible D match to TRBD1 (5 bases). The CDR3 is 16 amino acids. Trimming pared 8 bases from V and 3 bases from J, leaving 22 bases between. DNA for the CDR3: TGTGCCAGCGGGGTGAGGTCAGGGCAGGCGGACTATGGCTACACCTTC. Translated, it gives CASGVRSGQADYGYTF.

This clonotype came up many times. This rearrangement joins TRBV7-2 to TRBJ2-7, with TRBD2 matching over 12 bases. The V segment lost 1 base and the J segment 2 bases; nucleotides outside the gene matches: 6. Germline CDR1 reads SGHTA; CDR2 reads FQGNSA. This CDR3 region has 17 residues. This chain's CDR3 is CASSLETSGSRAYEQYF. DNA for the CDR3: TGTGCCAGCAGCTTAGAGACTAGCGGGAGTAGGGCCTACGAGCAGTACTTC.

This clonotype was detected only once. The chain links TRBV18 to TRBJ1-5; 8 bases are a match to TRBD1. Germline trimming cut 3 bases from V and 6 bases from J; bases unmatched to any gene: 4. This CDR3 comprises 14 residues. Germline CDR1 reads KGHSH; CDR2 reads LQKENI. The CDR3 spells CASSPDRAVQPQHF. For the CDR3, the DNA is TGTGCCAGCTCACCGGACAGGGCGGTTCAGCCCCAGCATTTT.

Ten or more counts support this clonotype. The J gene is TRBJ2-3, the V gene TRBV6-5; no clear D. Germline loops: CDR1 MNHEY, CDR2 SVGAGI. This CDR3 comprises 14 residues. Trimming took 2 bases from V and 4 from J, leaving 10 bases between them. CDR3 DNA: TGTGCCAGCAGTTACGTTCCAAGTGCAGATACGCAGTATTTT. Translated: CASSYVPSADTQYF.

A word on this clonotype: A much larger clone lies one base from this, so it may be a read error. V and J are TRBV6-6 and TRBJ2-3; a weak D match, TRBD1 (6 bases). Trimming pared 5 bases from V and 4 bases from J, leaving 16 bases between. CDR1 is MNHNY, CDR2 SVGAGI, per germline (reference sequence). CDR3 length: 15 residues. The CDR3 bases are TGTGCCAGCAGTCTGGGACATGGGCCAGCAGATACGCAGTATTTT. Translation: CASSLGHGPADTQYF.

The J gene is TRBJ1-1, the V gene TRBV6-1; D not certain. Germline lookup yields CDR1 MNHNS and CDR2 SASEGT. CDR3 length: 12 amino acids. V shed 6 bases and J shed 11 bases, with 16 bases lying between them. This CDR3 is CASSHSERRAFF. The CDR3 DNA follows: TGTGCCAGCAGCCACAGCGAACGGCGGGCTTTCTTT.

This clonotype occurred many times. This chain links TRBV7-2 with TRBJ2-1; the D is unclear. CDR3 length equals 14 residues. Germline V CDR1 and CDR2: SGHTA, FQGNSA. Trimming took off 7 bases at V and 4 bases at J, with 14 bases between the two ends. CDR3 loop: CASTAPPGYNEQFF. CDR3 DNA sequence: TGTGCCAGCACCGCCCCTCCTGGGTACAATGAGCAGTTCTTC.

V and J are TRBV7-9 and TRBJ2-7; TRBD2 might be the D (5 bases). This CDR3 is built from 14 residues. The germline CDR1 and CDR2 sequences are SEHNR and FQNEAQ (reference sequence). V lost 8 bases to trimming and J lost 5 bases, with 19 bases between them. CDR3 nucleotide sequence: TGTGCCAGCTCTTATTCCGGGGTTGCCGACGAGCAGTACTTC. Protein sequence: CASSYSGVADEQYF.

Only a few counts were recorded for this clonotype. V and J are TRBV20-1 and TRBJ2-7, with 7 bases fitting TRBD2. Trimming took 4 bases from V and 7 from J; bases not matched to a gene: 7. Germline V gene data show CDR1 as DFQATT and CDR2 as SNEGSKA (reference sequence). The CDR3 extends over 12 amino acids. In DNA, the CDR3 is TGCAGTGCTACCCCTGGCGGGAGAGAGCAGTACTTC. This encodes CSATPGGREQYF.